This entry concerns a single T cell receptor (beta chain). These data originate in a study of blood T cell repertoires in COVID-19. V dropped 0 bases and J dropped 7 bases, with 13 bases sitting between them. Germline CDR1 SGDLS, CDR2 YYNGEE. The CDR3 runs 14 residues. This table comes from immunoSEQ multiplex PCR, and its TCRdb copy is limited to in-frame clones, with some not included. The repertoire includes 300,000 to 350,000 clones, around 83% of them detected once, and around 3% sits in the top ten. This receptor was taken from a man aged 25-45 years with active or convalescent COVID-19. The sample consisted of peripheral blood. The chain links TRBV9 to TRBJ2-5; possibly TRBD2 for D (6 bases). The chain's CDR3 is CASSVEVGGGTQYF. The CDR3 nucleotides read TGTGCCAGCAGCGTAGAGGTGGGAGGAGGGACCCAGTACTTC.